The 7 T cell receptor beta chains listed next were all sequenced from one sample in a study of blood T cell repertoires in COVID-19. Assay used: immunoSEQ multiplex PCR; TCRdb lists only in-frame clones, some missing. The table records roughly 230,000 clones, 70% to 90% of them present only once. Sample: peripheral blood. These receptor sequences come from a woman aged 55-70 years with active or convalescent COVID-19.

This chain joins TRBV3-1 (or the pseudogene TRBV3-2) and TRBJ2-7, with TRBD2 matching 9 bases. Germline V gene data show CDR1 as LGHDT and CDR2 as YNNKEL (reference sequence). Losses at the gene ends were 2 bases for V and 6 bases for J; bases not matched to a gene: 8. The CDR3 consists of 15 residues. The CDR3 reads CASSQLAGPLREQYF. In nucleotides, the CDR3 is TGTGCCAGCAGCCAACTAGCGGGACCGCTCCGCGAGCAGTACTTC.

The V and J genes are TRBV5-1 and TRBJ2-4; possibly TRBD2 for D (6 bases). The CDR3 is made up of 16 amino acids. Trimming shortened V by 3 bases and J by 0 bases, and 13 bases separated the two germline ends. CDR1 SGHRS and CDR2 YFSETQ come from the germline V gene. CDR3 coding DNA: TGCGCCAGCAGCTCGGGCGGGGATCCAGCCAAAAACATTCAGTACTTC. It encodes CASSSGGDPAKNIQYF.

J is TRBJ1-5 and V is TRBV4-1; tentative D call: TRBD1 (5 bases). The CDR3 has 15 amino acids. From germline, CDR1 is MGHRA and CDR2 YSYEKL. With 5 bases removed from V and 0 bases from J, the gap between germline ends came to 11 bases. DNA of the CDR3: TGCGCCAGCAGCTTAACAGGAATTAGCAATCAGCCCCAGCATTTT. The encoded protein is CASSLTGISNQPQHF.

The V gene is TRBV3-1 (or the pseudogene TRBV3-2), the J gene TRBJ2-1; TRBD2 matches 7 bases. CDR3 length: 15 residues. The germline V gene encodes CDR1 LGHDT and CDR2 YNNKEL (reference sequence). V lost 1 base, J lost 4 bases, and 4 bases stayed unmatched. The CDR3, as DNA: TGTGCCAGCAGCCAAGTGGCGGGGGAGTACAATGAGCAGTTCTTC. Its translation is CASSQVAGEYNEQFF.

The chain employs TRBV10-3 and TRBJ2-1, with 8 bases aligning to TRBD2. Germline-derived CDR1 and CDR2 are ENHRY and SYGVKD. The trim removed 3 bases at V and 2 bases at J, leaving 3 bases unmatched. This CDR3 has 15 residues. CDR3 region: CAISELLAAYNEQFF. The CDR3 region has the DNA TGTGCCATCAGTGAATTACTAGCGGCCTACAATGAGCAGTTCTTC.

This chain links TRBV25-1 with TRBJ2-3; D unclear. CDR3 length equals 14 residues. The germline gives CDR1 MGHDK, CDR2 SYGVNS. The ends were cut back, 4 bases at V and 2 bases at J, with 10 bases in the middle. The CDR3 loop reads CASSAGFNTDTQYF. In DNA form, the CDR3 reads TGTGCCAGCAGTGCCGGGTTTAACACAGATACGCAGTATTTT.

This sequence joins TRBV11-3 and TRBJ2-1, with D maybe TRBD2 (6 bases). The CDR3 spans 19 residues. Germline CDR1 SGHNT, CDR2 YENEEA. Deletions cut 5 bases from V and 0 bases from J, with 23 bases between. The CDR3 DNA follows: TGTGCCAGCAGCCCCTTCGGGGGAAAAGAAGGGAGCTCCTACAATGAGCAGTTCTTC. Its translation: CASSPFGGKEGSSYNEQFF. Combining the CDR3 with reference TRBV11-3 and TRBJ2-1 gives the whole variable domain EAGVVQSPRYKIIEKKQPVAFWCNPISGHNTLYWYLQNLGQGPELLIRYENEEAVDDSQLPKDRFSAERLKGVDSTLKIQPAELGDSAVYLCASSPFGGKEGSSYNEQFFGPGTRLTVL.